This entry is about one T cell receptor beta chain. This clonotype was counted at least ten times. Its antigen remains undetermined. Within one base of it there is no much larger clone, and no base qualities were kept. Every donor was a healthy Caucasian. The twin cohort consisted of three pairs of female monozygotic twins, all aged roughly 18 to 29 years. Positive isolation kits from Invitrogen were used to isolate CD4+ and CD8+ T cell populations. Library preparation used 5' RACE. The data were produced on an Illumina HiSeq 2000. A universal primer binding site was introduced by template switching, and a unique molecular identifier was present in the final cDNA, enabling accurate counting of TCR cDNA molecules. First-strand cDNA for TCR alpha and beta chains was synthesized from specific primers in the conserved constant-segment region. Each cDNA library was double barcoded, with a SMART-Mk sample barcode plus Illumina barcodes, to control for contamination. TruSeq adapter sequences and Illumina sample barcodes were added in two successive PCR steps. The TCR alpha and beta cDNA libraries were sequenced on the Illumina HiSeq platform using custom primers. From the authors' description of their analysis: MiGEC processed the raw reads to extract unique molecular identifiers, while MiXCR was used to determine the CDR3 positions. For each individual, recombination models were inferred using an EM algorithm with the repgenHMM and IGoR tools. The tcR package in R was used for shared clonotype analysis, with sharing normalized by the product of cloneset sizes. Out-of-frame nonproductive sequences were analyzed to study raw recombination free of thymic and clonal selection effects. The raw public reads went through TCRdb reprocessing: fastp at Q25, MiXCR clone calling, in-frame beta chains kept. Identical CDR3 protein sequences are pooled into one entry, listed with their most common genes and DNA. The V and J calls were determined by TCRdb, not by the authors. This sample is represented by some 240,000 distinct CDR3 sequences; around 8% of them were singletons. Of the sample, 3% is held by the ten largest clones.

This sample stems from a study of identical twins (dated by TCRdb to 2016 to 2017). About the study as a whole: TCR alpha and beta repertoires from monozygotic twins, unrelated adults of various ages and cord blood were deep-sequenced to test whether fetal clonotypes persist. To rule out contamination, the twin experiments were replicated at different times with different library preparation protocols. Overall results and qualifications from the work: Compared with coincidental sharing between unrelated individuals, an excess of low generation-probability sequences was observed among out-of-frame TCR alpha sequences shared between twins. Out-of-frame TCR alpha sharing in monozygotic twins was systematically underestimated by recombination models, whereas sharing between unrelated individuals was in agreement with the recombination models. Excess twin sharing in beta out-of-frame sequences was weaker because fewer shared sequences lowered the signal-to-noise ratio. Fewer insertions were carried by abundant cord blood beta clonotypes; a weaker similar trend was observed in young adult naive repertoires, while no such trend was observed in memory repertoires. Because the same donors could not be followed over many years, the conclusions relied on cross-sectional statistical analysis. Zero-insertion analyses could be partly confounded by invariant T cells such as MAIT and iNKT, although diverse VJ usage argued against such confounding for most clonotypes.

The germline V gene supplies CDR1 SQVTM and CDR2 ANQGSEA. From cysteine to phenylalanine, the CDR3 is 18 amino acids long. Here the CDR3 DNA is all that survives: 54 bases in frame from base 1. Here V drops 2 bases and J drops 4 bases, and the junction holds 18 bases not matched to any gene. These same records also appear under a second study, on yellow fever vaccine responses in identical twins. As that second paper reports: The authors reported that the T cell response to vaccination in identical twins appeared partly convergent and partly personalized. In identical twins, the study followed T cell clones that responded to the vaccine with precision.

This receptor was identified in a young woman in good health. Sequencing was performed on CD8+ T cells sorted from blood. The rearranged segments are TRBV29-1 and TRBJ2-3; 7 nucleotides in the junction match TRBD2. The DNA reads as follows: TGCAGCGTTGAATCCCTCCTCCTCGCGGGAGTTCTATCAGATACGCAGTATTTT. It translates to CSVESLLLAGVLSDTQYF.